This TCR beta chain was obtained from a study of blood T cells in healthy people across ages. Each donor was a healthy Caucasian individual from Russia, aged roughly 6 to 95. The CDR3 totals 13 residues. The V end lost 1 base, the J end lost 9 bases, and 10 bases lay between the germline ends. Then a second PCR, running roughly 7 to 12 cycles, was carried out with a sample-barcoded 5' primer and a J-beta primer mix. In TCRdb, the 5' RACE reads were re-called with MiXCR into one record per CDR3 protein. The table includes about 970,000 distinct CDR3 sequences, approximately 50% detected once. This clonotype originated in an older woman in good health. V gene TRBV12-3 or TRBV12-4 combines with J gene TRBJ1-5, with D perhaps matching TRBD1 (5 bases). Sequenced material: blood. Written as DNA, the CDR3 is TGTGCCAGCAGTTTAGGTGGGGCGAGGCCCCAGCATTTT. It specifies CASSLGGARPQHF.